The 6 T cell receptor beta chains below all came from one sample that was sequenced in a study of post-analysis software for immune sequencing data. Study-wide results and limits: The study found TRBV5-6, TRBV5-1 and TRBV20-1 among about 5 TRBV segments more frequent in patients than controls.

Their cognate antigens are unknown. The library was made from cDNA and included unique molecular identifiers. TCRdb reanalysed the PCR reads using MiXCR and keeps one entry per CDR3 protein. The sample consists of fewer than 850,000 distinct CDR3 sequences, more than 45% of them appearing once. The sample was blood. These receptors were collected from a girl aged 10-17 years with multiple sclerosis.

J is TRBJ2-3 and V is TRBV28; unclear D gene. The CDR3 sequence is 13 residues long. The V end lost 6 bases, the J end lost 5 bases, and 12 bases lay between the germline ends. Per the germline V gene, CDR1 is MDHEN and CDR2 is SYDVKM. The CDR3 protein is CASRGPARDTQYF. CDR3 nucleotide sequence: TGTGCCAGCAGAGGCCCGGCGCGAGATACGCAGTATTTT.

The chain joins TRBV5-1 to TRBJ2-1, with 7 bases matching TRBD2. CDR1 is SGHRS, CDR2 YFSETQ, per germline. V shed 0 bases, J shed 7 bases, and the junction held 7 bases outside the gene matches. CDR3 size: 15 residues. The CDR3 DNA is TGCGCCAGCAGCTTGGAGGGGCGGGAGTTGAATGAGCAGTTCTTC. It translates to CASSLEGRELNEQFF.

This clonotype was seen a few times. The chain recombines TRBV6-1 with TRBJ2-5; 7 nucleotides match TRBD2. Germline CDR1 and CDR2: MNHNS and SASEGT. Losses at the gene ends were 2 bases for V and 2 bases for J; bases not matched to a gene: 5. The length of the CDR3 is 15 residues. The CDR3 nucleotides read TGTGCCAGCAGTGAATTTGCGGGAGCTCAAGAGACCCAGTACTTC. Encoded protein: CASSEFAGAQETQYF.

The chain employs TRBV27 and TRBJ2-3, with TRBD1 identical over 7 bases. The ends lost 5 bases at V and 2 bases at J; junction bases unmatched: 10. The CDR3 is made up of 16 amino acids. The germline CDR1 and CDR2 sequences are MNHEY and SMNVEV (reference sequence). The CDR3 region is CASSQLPGQLTDTQYF. The CDR3 bases are TGTGCCAGCAGTCAGCTCCCGGGACAGCTCACAGATACGCAGTATTTT.

This clonotype was seen a few times. This sequence joins TRBV6-5 and TRBJ1-2, with D tentatively TRBD1 (5 bases). The CDR3 has 14 residues. Per germline, CDR1 MNHEY and CDR2 SVGAGI. V was clipped by 5 bases and J by 8 bases, with 18 bases between them. The CDR3 sequence is CASSKGVPYTGYTF. The CDR3 region has the DNA TGTGCCAGCAGTAAAGGGGTCCCATACACCGGCTACACCTTC.

The chain has TRBV12-3 or TRBV12-4 and TRBJ2-3, with a possible D match to TRBD2 (6 bases). V lost 3 bases, J lost 1 base, and 11 bases lay in between. This CDR3 has 15 residues. The CDR3 DNA sequence: TGTGCCAGCAGTTTTCCGGCTAGCGGCACAGATACGCAGTATTTT. It specifies CASSFPASGTDTQYF.